This T cell receptor beta chain comes out of a study of T cell repertoires in cytomegalovirus infection. The sample holds many counts of this clonotype. Antigen specificity is unknown. Study-level findings and limits: Within the response measured ex vivo, HLA-C-restricted CMV-specific TCR beta clonotypes were dominant. Accumulated public TCR beta family frequency recognized individuals carrying CMV together with the relevant HLA.

One entry per CDR3 protein results from TCRdb running MiXCR on the reads. The table has fewer than 350,000 distinct CDR3 sequences, over 7.5% seen once. The CDR3 spans 21 residues. Trimming took 2 bases from V and 0 from J; bases not matched to a gene: 17. CDR1 and CDR2 from the germline V gene are SGHNT and YENEEA. The sample was PBMCs. The sequence was collected from a human donor in good health (CMV status not recorded). Some clones in this sample may be carry-over from other donors' samples. This chain joins TRBV11-3 and TRBJ2-1; 9 positions agree with TRBD2. CDR3 sequence reads: CASSLFPEAAGGPSSYNEQFF. As DNA, the CDR3 is TGTGCCAGCAGCTTATTCCCTGAGGCAGCGGGAGGACCTAGCTCCTACAATGAGCAGTTCTTC.